The 20 T cell receptor beta chains given below trace back to one sample, sequenced in a study of siplizumab effects on memory and regulatory T cells. TCRdb's table, derived via immunoSEQ multiplex PCR, lists solely in-frame clones and lacks some. The sample shows about 52,000 clones, about 97% of them seen only once. The specimen sequenced was naive CD4+ T cells sorted from blood. The receptor source for this set is a human donor in good health.

The CDR3 is CASSHNSNQPQHF. CDR3 nucleotides: TGTGCCAGCAGTCATAATAGCAATCAGCCCCAGCATTTT. The chain uses TRBV2 and TRBJ1-5; D unresolved. Germline CDR1 is SNHLY and CDR2 is FYNNEI. The CDR3 runs to 13 residues. Trimming cost V 5 bases and J 0 bases, with 5 bases left between them.

This chain uses TRBV19 with TRBJ1-4, with no clear D. This CDR3 has 14 residues. Trimming removed 4 bases at V and 6 bases at J, with 12 bases between. Germline V gives CDR1 LNHDA, CDR2 SQIVND (reference sequence). CDR3 protein: CASSTPDAYEKLFF. For the CDR3, the DNA is TGTGCCAGTAGTACCCCGGACGCCTATGAAAAACTGTTTTTT. Using reference TRBV19 and TRBJ1-4 for the parts outside the CDR3, the full variable domain is DGGITQSPKYLFRKEGQNVTLSCEQNLNHDAMYWYRQDPGQGLRLIYYSQIVNDFQKGDIAEGYSVSREKKESFPLTVTSAQKNPTAFYLCASSTPDAYEKLFFGSGTQLSVL.

The genes are TRBV5-1 and TRBJ2-3; TRBD1 matches 11 bases. J was trimmed by 3 bases and V by 3 bases; bases with no gene match: 3. CDR1 and CDR2 from the germline V gene are SGHRS and YFSETQ. The CDR3 consists of 15 residues. Written as DNA, the CDR3 is TGCGCCAGCAGCTACCGGGACAGGGGGACAGATACGCAGTATTTT. Its protein product is CASSYRDRGTDTQYF.

The rearrangement links TRBV19 to TRBJ2-3; TRBD2 matches at 10 bases. Germline-derived CDR1 and CDR2 are LNHDA and SQIVND (reference sequence). V was pared by 4 bases and J by 1 base, with 2 bases of the junction left unmatched. The CDR3 consists of 15 residues. The CDR3 protein is CASSNGLAGTDTQYF. CDR3 DNA sequence: TGTGCCAGTAGTAACGGACTAGCGGGCACAGATACGCAGTATTTT.

J is TRBJ2-7 and V is TRBV7-2; 15 nucleotides match TRBD2. Unmatched junction bases numbered 3, after V lost 5 bases and J lost 4 bases. CDR1 and CDR2 (germline): SGHTA, FQGNSA. The CDR3 is 15 residues long. The CDR3 sequence is CASSGGTSGGYEQYF. In DNA, the CDR3 is TGTGCCAGCAGCGGCGGGACTAGCGGGGGGTACGAGCAGTACTTC.

J is TRBJ1-1 and V is TRBV7-9, with 12 bases that match TRBD1. Germline V lookup: CDR1 SEHNR, CDR2 FQNEAQ (reference sequence). Trimming at V came to 3 bases and at J to 11 bases, leaving 7 bases not matched to a gene. The CDR3 is made up of 14 amino acids. The CDR3 sequence: CASSLGQGAYGAFF. CDR3 coding DNA: TGTGCCAGCAGCTTGGGACAGGGGGCGTACGGTGCTTTCTTT.

This clone was picked up one time. The chain uses TRBV7-8 and TRBJ1-1; D not resolved. V gave up 0 bases and J gave up 2 bases, with 7 bases separating them. The germline V gene has CDR1 SGHVS and CDR2 FQNEAQ. The CDR3 is made up of 14 amino acids. CDR3 sequence (DNA): TGTGCCAGCAGCTTAGCTAGGGTCAACACTGAAGCTTTCTTT. Translated: CASSLARVNTEAFF.

The chain couples TRBV6-5 to TRBJ2-7, with 10 positions matching TRBD2. V dropped 7 bases and J dropped 6; count of bases not matched to a gene: 3. CDR3 length equals 12 residues. CDR1 and CDR2 from the germline V gene are MNHEY and SVGAGI. In nucleotides, the CDR3 is TGTGCCAGCACTAGCGGGAGTTCCGAGCAGTACTTC. Residues: CASTSGSSEQYF.

The V and J genes are TRBV4-1 and TRBJ1-2; D is unresolved. V shed 0 bases and J shed 2 bases, with 4 bases lying between them. The CDR3 extends over 13 amino acids. CDR1 is MGHRA and CDR2 is YSYEKL in the germline V gene. CDR3 nucleotides: TGCGCCAGCAGCCAAGATTGGAACTATGGCTACACCTTC. This translates into CASSQDWNYGYTF.

The V call is TRBV9, the J call TRBJ2-1; TRBD2 aligns across 9 bases. CDR1 is SGDLS and CDR2 is YYNGEE in the germline V gene. V was clipped by 3 bases and J by 10 bases; unmatched bases: 2. This CDR3 contains 12 residues. As DNA, the CDR3 is TGTGCCAGCAGCGAAGCGGGAGGAGAGCAGTTCTTC. Translated: CASSEAGGEQFF.

V usage is TRBV18 and J usage is TRBJ2-2; D gene unclear. Trimming removed 0 bases at V and 6 bases at J, with 5 bases between. From germline, CDR1 is KGHSH and CDR2 LQKENI. CDR3 length equals 13 residues. The CDR3 DNA sequence: TGTGCCAGCTCACCACCCGCGTCCGGGGAGCTGTTTTTT. It translates to CASSPPASGELFF.

The chain has TRBV5-4 and TRBJ1-5; D might be TRBD1 (5 bases). Germline-derived CDR1 and CDR2 are SGHNT and YYREEE (reference sequence). V lost 3 bases, J lost 0 bases, and 16 bases lay in between. The CDR3 is made up of 17 amino acids. The chain's CDR3 is CASSSGGRGNSNQPQHF. The CDR3 DNA reads TGTGCCAGCAGCTCCGGGGGTCGAGGGAATAGCAATCAGCCCCAGCATTTT.

The chain carries TRBV18 and TRBJ1-2; D gene unclear. Trimming took off 6 bases at V and 8 bases at J, with 13 bases between the two ends. CDR1 and CDR2 from the germline V gene are KGHSH and LQKENI. The CDR3 covers 12 residues. The CDR3 nucleotides read TGTGCCAGCTCCATTTACTCCCGCGGCTACACCTTC. This translates into CASSIYSRGYTF.

The chain uses TRBV28 and TRBJ1-1, with a possible D match to TRBD1 (6 bases). The V gene lost 8 bases and the J gene lost 3 bases, with 13 bases spanning the gap. The V gene's germline CDR1 is MDHEN and CDR2 SYDVKM. This CDR3 spans 13 amino acids. Written as DNA, the CDR3 is TGTGCCAGCGGGGGCCCGGAGTACACTGAAGCTTTCTTT. Translation gives CASGGPEYTEAFF.

V is TRBV21-1 and J is TRBJ1-1; the table assigns TRBD1, which was not confirmed against the DNA. TRBV21-1 is a pseudogene segment. The CDR3 is made up of 16 amino acids. The CDR3 here is CASSLPPDRRYTEAFF. The CDR3 DNA is TGTGCCAGCAGCCTCCCACCTGACAGACGATACACTGAAGCTTTCTTT.

This clone was seen only once. The genes are TRBV6-5 and TRBJ1-5; no clear D. The CDR3 length is 14 residues. Looked up from germline, CDR1 is MNHEY and CDR2 is SVGAGI. Trimming left V 5 bases short and J 0 bases short, with 8 bases between. Written as DNA, the CDR3 is TGTGCCAGCAGTCGGGATCATAGCAATCAGCCCCAGCATTTT. Translation: CASSRDHSNQPQHF.

V usage is TRBV14 and J usage is TRBJ2-1; the D gene is possibly TRBD2 (5 bases). Per the germline V gene, CDR1 is SGHDN and CDR2 is FVKESK. The CDR3 runs to 17 residues. V was clipped by 0 bases and J by 6 bases, with 18 bases between them. As DNA, the CDR3 is TGTGCCAGCAGCCAAGATAAAGGGCTAGCCGATCTCAATGAGCAGTTCTTC. Translating gives CASSQDKGLADLNEQFF.

The chain combines TRBV30 with TRBJ2-7; D is uncertain. Trimming took 2 bases from V and 3 from J, leaving 8 bases between them. Germline V CDR1 and CDR2: GTSNPN, SVGIG (reference sequence). The CDR3 is 12 amino acids. The CDR3 DNA reads TGTGCCTGGAGTTTGGGCAACTACGAGCAGTACTTC. Amino acid sequence: CAWSLGNYEQYF.

The chain couples TRBV30 to TRBJ2-5, with TRBD2 matching 7 bases. CDR1 GTSNPN and CDR2 SVGIG come from the germline V gene (reference sequence). Unmatched junction bases numbered 5, after V lost 2 bases and J lost 5 bases. This CDR3 contains 13 residues. As DNA, the CDR3 is TGTGCCTGGAGTTTTCTGGGGGGGGAGACCCAGTACTTC. Translated: CAWSFLGGETQYF.

The chain links TRBV6-5 to TRBJ1-2; TRBD1 matches 8 bases. This CDR3 has 14 residues. V shed 6 bases and J 5 bases; nucleotides not matched to a gene: 8. Germline CDR1 is MNHEY and CDR2 is SVGAGI. The CDR3 DNA is TGTGCCAGCAGCCGAGGGACAGGTCTTTATGGCTACACCTTC. Translated: CASSRGTGLYGYTF.